This T cell receptor (beta chain) is from a study of blood T cell repertoires in COVID-19 (TCRdb year 2020). For context, the study as a whole: Samples covering the acute and convalescent phases of COVID-19 were provided by collaborators in the United States, Italy and Spain. The prospective study material was composed of cDNA or gDNA derived from T cells, B-cell-depleted T cells, or PBMCs. Subjects who had been exposed to COVID-19, were actively infected with it, or had recovered from it provided the deeply sampled blood TCRbeta repertoires that made up the dataset. A freely available public database, intended as a resource for researchers studying the immune response to SARS-CoV-2, is where the repertoires were released. The samples were drawn from the first 160 participants of the ongoing ImmuneRACE study and from about 1,200 subjects provided by 6 global collaborators. The sample metadata nearly always contained a de-identified subject ID, COVID-19 status, age in years and sex. Where HLA class I and class II types were available, the types were taken from metadata supplied by the sample provider, not from assay-based typing. General conclusions and limits of the study: Clinical and demographic metadata were provided uncurated, with the amount varying by source and participant.

The germline V gene provides CDR1 SNHLY and CDR2 FYNNEI. Relative to germline, V is missing 4 bases and J is missing 6 bases, with 4 bases of the junction outside any gene match. CDR3 length: 14 amino acids, cysteine to phenylalanine. The entry retains the CDR3 DNA only, 42 bases that are in frame from base 1. Collaborating institutions collected whole blood in K2EDTA tubes following their own protocols. For TCRbeta analysis, collaborator samples were shipped as frozen whole blood, as isolated PBMCs, or as DNA extracted from either sample type. TCRbeta CDR3 regions were amplified from genomic DNA by means of the immunoSEQ Assay, a bias-controlled multiplex PCR. The authors' analysis ran thus. Nucleated cell counts per sample were estimated from amplification of reference gene primers within the assay. To quantify the absolute abundance of each unique TCRbeta CDR3 rearrangement, sequence reads were collapsed and filtered. For each sample, productive Simpson clonality was calculated as the square root of Simpson's diversity index over productive rearrangements. As stored in TCRdb, this immuneACCESS dataset retains in-frame rearrangements with V and J assigned. A fraction of the clones does not appear; measured against another copy, unresolved V genes explain less than half of the discrepancy, and the remainder lacks a known reason. Clone size and the V and J calls come from that table; the DNA yielded D and trimming. The sample contains roughly 180,000 clones, approximately 86% of them found a single time. Around 8.2% of the sample goes to the ten largest clones.

Worth noting for this clone: The antigen this receptor binds is unknown. Base qualities were left out, and no much larger clone turns up one base away.

The TCR was taken from a man between 60 and 75 years old with acute or convalescent COVID-19. Recombination connected TRBV2 to TRBJ1-4, and 8 junctional nucleotides match TRBD1. What was sequenced was peripheral blood. The nucleotides are TGTGCCAGCAGTGGGACAGGGTGGGATGAAAAACTGTTTTTT. It translates to CASSGTGWDEKLFF.